The clone carrying this TCR beta chain appeared a single time. Using immunoSEQ multiplex PCR, the repertoire was profiled, and TCRdb retains in-frame clones only, with some absent. The table lists about 27,000 clones, roughly four fifths of them singletons. These data originate in a study of OX40 agonist ivuxolimab in advanced cancers. Material: CD4+ or CD8+ T cells sorted from blood, obtained in a trial of the OX40 agonist ivuxolimab. The sequence was collected from an adult with an advanced solid tumor such as melanoma, head and neck, liver or kidney cancer.

CDR3 nucleotides: TGTGCCAGCAGCCCCGACGTATCCTACGAGCAGTACTTC. Its translation: CASSPDVSYEQYF. The genes are TRBV5-5 and TRBJ2-7; D not resolved. The germline gives CDR1 SGHKS, CDR2 YYEKEE (reference sequence). V gave up 4 bases and J gave up 1 base, with 9 bases separating them. The CDR3 consists of 13 residues.